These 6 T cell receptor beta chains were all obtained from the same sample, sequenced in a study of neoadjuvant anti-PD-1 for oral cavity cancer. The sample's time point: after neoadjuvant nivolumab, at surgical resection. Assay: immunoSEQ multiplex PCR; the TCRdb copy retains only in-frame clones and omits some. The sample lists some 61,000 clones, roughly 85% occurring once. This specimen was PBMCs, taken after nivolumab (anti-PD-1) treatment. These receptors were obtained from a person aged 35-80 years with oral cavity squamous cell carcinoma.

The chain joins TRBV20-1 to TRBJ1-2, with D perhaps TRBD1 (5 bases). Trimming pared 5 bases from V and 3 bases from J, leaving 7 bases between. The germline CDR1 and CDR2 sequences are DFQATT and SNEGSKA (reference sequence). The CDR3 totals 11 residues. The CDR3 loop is CSAGGDYGYTF. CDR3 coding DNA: TGCAGTGCTGGGGGGGACTATGGCTACACCTTC.

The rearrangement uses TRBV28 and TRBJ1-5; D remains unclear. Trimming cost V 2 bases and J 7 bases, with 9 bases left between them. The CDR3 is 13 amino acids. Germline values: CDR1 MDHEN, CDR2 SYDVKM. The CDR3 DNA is TGTGCCAGCAGTTTAGGAGTTCGGCAGCCCCAGCATTTT. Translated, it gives CASSLGVRQPQHF.

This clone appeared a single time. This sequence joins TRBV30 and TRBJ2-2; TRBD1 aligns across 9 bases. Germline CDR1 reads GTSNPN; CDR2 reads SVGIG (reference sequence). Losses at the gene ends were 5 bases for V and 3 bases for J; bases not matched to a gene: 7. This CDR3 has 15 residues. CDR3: CAWGLRDRDTGELFF. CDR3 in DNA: TGTGCCTGGGGACTCCGGGACAGGGACACCGGGGAGCTGTTTTTT.

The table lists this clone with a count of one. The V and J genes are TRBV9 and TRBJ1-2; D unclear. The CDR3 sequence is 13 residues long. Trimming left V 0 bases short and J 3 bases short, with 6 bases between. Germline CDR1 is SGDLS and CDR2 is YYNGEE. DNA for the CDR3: TGTGCCAGCAGCGTAGAAACCGACTATGGCTACACCTTC. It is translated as CASSVETDYGYTF. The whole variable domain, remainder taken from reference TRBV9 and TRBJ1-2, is DSGVTQTPKHLITATGQRVTLRCSPRSGDLSVYWYQQSLDQGLQFLIQYYNGEERAKGNILERFSAQQFPDLHSELNLSSLELGDSALYFCASSVETDYGYTFGSGTRLTVV.

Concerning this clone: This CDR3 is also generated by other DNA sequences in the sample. This CDR3 reads CASSSTGGTEAFF. Written as DNA, the CDR3 is TGCGCCAGCAGCTCTACAGGGGGTACTGAAGCTTTCTTT. The rearrangement uses TRBV5-1 and TRBJ1-1; 8 nucleotides agree with TRBD1. Germline assignment: CDR1 SGHRS and CDR2 YFSETQ. The CDR3 has 13 residues. J lost 5 bases, V lost 3 bases, and 3 bases had no gene match. Full variable domain (outside the CDR3, taken from reference TRBV5-1 and TRBJ1-1): KAGVTQTPRYLIKTRGQQVTLSCSPISGHRSVSWYQQTPGQGLQFLFEYFSETQRNKGNFPGRFSGRQFSNSRSEMNVSTLELGDSALYLCASSSTGGTEAFFGQGTRLTVV.

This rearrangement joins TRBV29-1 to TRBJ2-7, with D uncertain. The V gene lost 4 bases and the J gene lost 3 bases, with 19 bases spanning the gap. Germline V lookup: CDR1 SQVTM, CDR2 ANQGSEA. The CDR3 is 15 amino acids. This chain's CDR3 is CSVVRAPQFGYEQYF. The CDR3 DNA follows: TGCAGCGTTGTTAGGGCCCCACAGTTCGGCTACGAGCAGTACTTC.